The T cell receptor beta chain under discussion was sequenced for a study of T cells expressing NK-cell markers. The wider study: It was sorted CD3+CD56+NKG2C+, CD3+CD56+NKG2C- and CD3+CD56-NKG2C+ T cells that supplied the TCR beta repertoires. Seven sequenced donors out of eight were HCMV-seropositive, one seronegative.

The length of the CDR3 is 18 residues. Germline loops: CDR1 KGHDR, CDR2 SFDVKD. Study conclusions and caveats: In a group of five to seven donors, dominant NKG2C+ clonotypes represented roughly 1.0-7.5% of CD8+ T cells.

It was by 5'RACE template switching with UMIs that TCR beta cDNA was made. TCRdb reprocessed the 5' RACE reads and keeps a single row for each CDR3 protein, giving no DNA. The repertoire table contains about 180,000 distinct CDR3 sequences. As concerns this clonotype: Its cognate antigen is unknown.

The sample comprised blood T cells: a sorted CD56 or NKG2C T cell subset, CD4+ or CD8+ T cells, or bulk PBMC T cells (not recorded which). This sequence was found in a woman aged 18 to 75 in good health. The chain uses TRBV24-1 and TRBJ2-1; the D gene TCRdb calls, TRBD2, cannot be checked with no DNA. The CDR3 loop is CATSDLPRLAGGPNEQFF.